The rows below give T cell receptor beta chains drawn from one sample of a study of neurological immune-mediated disorders. TCRdb passed the 5' RACE reads through MiXCR, listing each CDR3 protein once. The sample gives under 90,000 distinct CDR3 sequences, approximately 10% of which show up once; roughly 1.8% is in the top ten. The source material was PBMCs. These receptors were taken from a man aged 40-49 years in good health. Both conserved end residues are part of each CDR3. Fields, in order: D gene, clone size, J gene, V gene, CDR3 protein, CDR3 DNA. D genes are given only for firm matches. Size tells how often a clone was seen (once, few, many) or the class of an expanded clone, and some rows leave it out.

d_call: TRBD2
clone_size: many
j_call: TRBJ2-1
v_call: TRBV7-3
cdr3_aa: CASSPRPGLAVNEQFF
cdr3_nt: TGTGCCAGCAGCCCACGCCCGGGACTAGCGGTCAATGAGCAGTTCTTC

d_call: NA
clone_size: NA
j_call: TRBJ2-7
v_call: TRBV24-1
cdr3_aa: CATSDLPFF
cdr3_nt: TGTGCCACCAGTGATTTACCTTTCTTC

d_call: TRBD1
clone_size: many
j_call: TRBJ2-1
v_call: TRBV5-1
cdr3_aa: CASSPRQGSGYNEQFF
cdr3_nt: TGCGCCAGCAGCCCTCGACAGGGTTCCGGCTACAATGAGCAGTTCTTC

d_call: NA
clone_size: NA
j_call: TRBJ2-7
v_call: TRBV15
cdr3_aa: CATNRDPAQGYEQYF
cdr3_nt: TGTGCCACCAACAGAGATCCTGCGCAGGGCTACGAGCAGTACTTC

d_call: TRBD2
clone_size: many
j_call: TRBJ2-3
v_call: TRBV5-1
cdr3_aa: CASSLLAGVSTDTQYF
cdr3_nt: TGCGCCAGCAGCTTACTAGCGGGAGTTAGCACAGATACGCAGTATTTT

d_call: NA
clone_size: many
j_call: TRBJ1-1
v_call: TRBV20-1
cdr3_aa: CSAREGGRTEAFF
cdr3_nt: TGCAGTGCTAGAGAGGGGGGAAGGACTGAAGCTTTCTTT

d_call: NA
clone_size: many
j_call: TRBJ2-7
v_call: TRBV3-1
cdr3_aa: CASSQDGGREPSRSSPWDEQYF
cdr3_nt: TGTGCCAGCAGCCAAGATGGCGGCAGGGAACCCTCTAGGAGTTCCCCTTGGGACGAGCAGTACTTC

d_call: NA
clone_size: NA
j_call: TRBJ2-1
v_call: TRBV5-1
cdr3_aa: CASSFYICSAGGGNYNEQFF
cdr3_nt: NA

d_call: TRBD1
clone_size: many
j_call: TRBJ2-7
v_call: TRBV5-6
cdr3_aa: CASSPRTGVGEQYF
cdr3_nt: TGTGCCAGCAGCCCCCGGACAGGGGTTGGCGAGCAGTACTTC

d_call: NA
clone_size: many
j_call: TRBJ2-2
v_call: TRBV20-1
cdr3_aa: CSARQQGNTGELFF
cdr3_nt: TGCAGTGCTAGGCAACAGGGGAACACCGGGGAGCTGTTTTTT

d_call: NA
clone_size: many
j_call: TRBJ2-1
v_call: TRBV5-1
cdr3_aa: CASRWSSYNEQFF
cdr3_nt: TGCGCCAGCCGGTGGAGCTCCTACAATGAGCAGTTCTTC

d_call: TRBD2
clone_size: many
j_call: TRBJ2-1
v_call: TRBV20-1
cdr3_aa: CSSRSLAASYNEQFF
cdr3_nt: TGCAGTTCGAGGTCACTAGCGGCCTCCTACAATGAGCAGTTCTTC

d_call: TRBD2
clone_size: few
j_call: TRBJ2-1
v_call: TRBV20-1
cdr3_aa: CSARDPGLAGAYNEQFF
cdr3_nt: TGCAGTGCTAGAGATCCCGGACTAGCGGGGGCCTACAATGAGCAGTTCTTC

d_call: TRBD1
clone_size: NA
j_call: TRBJ2-5
v_call: TRBV20-1
cdr3_aa: CSASGDRAEETQYF
cdr3_nt: TGCAGTGCTAGTGGCGACAGGGCCGAAGAGACCCAGTACTTC

d_call: NA
clone_size: many
j_call: TRBJ2-3
v_call: TRBV28
cdr3_aa: CASGFILEGEYF
cdr3_nt: TGTGCCAGCGGTTTCATCCTAGAGGGGGAGTATTTT

d_call: NA
clone_size: many
j_call: TRBJ2-7
v_call: TRBV6-5
cdr3_aa: CASKTPGRSYEQYF
cdr3_nt: TGTGCCAGCAAAACACCAGGGAGGTCCTACGAGCAGTACTTC

d_call: NA
clone_size: many
j_call: TRBJ2-3
v_call: TRBV7-9
cdr3_aa: CASSLLSGGADTQYF
cdr3_nt: TGTGCCAGCAGCCTCTTGTCCGGCGGCGCAGATACGCAGTATTTT

d_call: NA
clone_size: NA
j_call: TRBJ2-2
v_call: TRBV7-3
cdr3_aa: CASSLGGPGGGELFF
cdr3_nt: TGTGCCAGCAGCTTGGGCGGACCTGGGGGCGGGGAGCTGTTTTTT

d_call: NA
clone_size: many
j_call: TRBJ1-3
v_call: TRBV12-3/TRBV12-4
cdr3_aa: CASSAPRASGNTIYF
cdr3_nt: TGTGCCAGCAGCGCCCCCAGGGCGTCTGGAAACACCATATATTTT

d_call: NA
clone_size: many
j_call: TRBJ2-2
v_call: TRBV25-1
cdr3_aa: CASSEYGGKGGNTGELFF
cdr3_nt: TGTGCCAGCAGTGAATATGGAGGGAAGGGCGGGAACACCGGGGAGCTGTTTTTT

d_call: NA
clone_size: NA
j_call: TRBJ2-7
v_call: TRBV6-5
cdr3_aa: CASSHPEGEQYF
cdr3_nt: TGTGCCAGCAGCCACCCTGAGGGCGAGCAGTACTTC

d_call: NA
clone_size: NA
j_call: TRBJ1-2
v_call: TRBV20-1
cdr3_aa: CSARIMDYGYTF
cdr3_nt: TGCAGTGCCAGAATTATGGACTATGGCTACACCTTC

d_call: NA
clone_size: many
j_call: TRBJ2-1
v_call: TRBV10-3
cdr3_aa: CAISGRTYNEQFF
cdr3_nt: TGTGCCATCAGCGGACGCACCTACAATGAGCAGTTCTTC

d_call: NA
clone_size: many
j_call: TRBJ2-7
v_call: TRBV5-1
cdr3_aa: CASSLVPGEAYEQYF
cdr3_nt: TGCGCCAGCAGCTTGGTGCCGGGAGAAGCCTACGAGCAGTACTTC

d_call: NA
clone_size: many
j_call: TRBJ1-1
v_call: TRBV20-1
cdr3_aa: CSARGARLGGNTEAFF
cdr3_nt: TGCAGTGCTAGGGGGGCCAGACTGGGGGGTAACACTGAAGCTTTCTTT

d_call: TRBD2
clone_size: many
j_call: TRBJ2-5
v_call: TRBV20-1
cdr3_aa: CSARIGTSAQETQYF
cdr3_nt: TGCAGTGCTAGAATCGGGACTAGCGCTCAAGAGACCCAGTACTTC

d_call: TRBD1
clone_size: many
j_call: TRBJ2-7
v_call: TRBV29-1
cdr3_aa: CSVDGRGQGPEQYF
cdr3_nt: TGCAGCGTTGATGGGAGAGGACAGGGCCCCGAGCAGTACTTC

d_call: NA
clone_size: NA
j_call: TRBJ1-1
v_call: TRBV5-1
cdr3_aa: CASSVAPGRGTEAFF
cdr3_nt: TGCGCCAGCAGCGTCGCCCCAGGGCGGGGCACTGAAGCTTTCTTT

d_call: TRBD1
clone_size: many
j_call: TRBJ2-7
v_call: TRBV5-1
cdr3_aa: CASSLVPGQGYEQYF
cdr3_nt: TGCGCCAGCAGCTTGGTCCCGGGACAGGGCTACGAGCAGTACTTC

d_call: TRBD2
clone_size: many
j_call: TRBJ2-1
v_call: TRBV6-2/TRBV6-3
cdr3_aa: CASSWTSSSYNEQFF
cdr3_nt: TGTGCCAGCAGCTGGACTAGCAGCTCCTACAATGAGCAGTTCTTC

d_call: NA
clone_size: many
j_call: TRBJ1-4
v_call: TRBV11-2
cdr3_aa: CASSLGRAEKLFF
cdr3_nt: TGTGCCAGCAGCTTAGGCAGGGCTGAAAAACTGTTTTTT

d_call: NA
clone_size: many
j_call: TRBJ2-1
v_call: TRBV29-1
cdr3_aa: CSVTGLDEQFF
cdr3_nt: TGCAGCGTTACAGGGTTGGATGAGCAGTTCTTC

d_call: NA
clone_size: many
j_call: TRBJ2-1
v_call: TRBV4-2
cdr3_aa: CASSQEASGYNEQFF
cdr3_nt: TGTGCCAGCAGCCAAGAAGCCAGCGGGTACAATGAGCAGTTCTTC

d_call: NA
clone_size: many
j_call: TRBJ1-1
v_call: TRBV20-1
cdr3_aa: CSAPGRWNTEAFF
cdr3_nt: TGCAGTGCTCCGGGACGCTGGAACACTGAAGCTTTCTTT

d_call: NA
clone_size: NA
j_call: TRBJ2-1
v_call: TRBV11-2
cdr3_aa: CASSLAGPGDNEQFF
cdr3_nt: TGTGCCAGCAGCTTAGCGGGGCCCGGGGACAATGAGCAGTTCTTC

d_call: TRBD2
clone_size: medium-sized
j_call: TRBJ2-1
v_call: TRBV28
cdr3_aa: CASSPGTSGRNEQFF
cdr3_nt: TGTGCCAGCAGTCCCGGGACTAGCGGGAGGAATGAGCAGTTCTTC

d_call: TRBD1
clone_size: many
j_call: TRBJ2-1
v_call: TRBV7-2
cdr3_aa: CASSLPPGQGIYNEQFF
cdr3_nt: TGTGCCAGCAGCTTACCTCCGGGACAGGGTATCTACAATGAGCAGTTCTTC

d_call: NA
clone_size: many
j_call: TRBJ1-1
v_call: TRBV7-2
cdr3_aa: CASSLVINTEAFF
cdr3_nt: TGTGCCAGCAGCTTAGTAATAAACACTGAAGCTTTCTTT

d_call: NA
clone_size: many
j_call: TRBJ1-6
v_call: TRBV7-2
cdr3_aa: CASSPSKVLYSPLHF
cdr3_nt: TGTGCCAGCAGCCCGAGTAAGGTCCTGTATTCACCCCTCCACTTT

d_call: TRBD2
clone_size: many
j_call: TRBJ2-5
v_call: TRBV12-3/TRBV12-4
cdr3_aa: CASSFGGAGQETQYF
cdr3_nt: TGTGCCAGCAGTTTCGGGGGGGCCGGGCAAGAGACCCAGTACTTC

d_call: TRBD2
clone_size: many
j_call: TRBJ2-7
v_call: TRBV7-2
cdr3_aa: CASSYRGGYEQYF
cdr3_nt: TGTGCCAGCAGCTATCGCGGGGGGTACGAGCAGTACTTC

d_call: NA
clone_size: many
j_call: TRBJ2-1
v_call: TRBV7-9
cdr3_aa: CASSPSSANNPSSYNEQFF
cdr3_nt: TGTGCCAGCAGCCCCTCGTCTGCGAACAACCCGAGCTCCTACAATGAGCAGTTCTTC

d_call: NA
clone_size: many
j_call: TRBJ2-1
v_call: TRBV24-1
cdr3_aa: CATSDPPSYNEQFF
cdr3_nt: TGTGCCACCAGTGATCCCCCAAGCTACAATGAGCAGTTCTTC

d_call: TRBD1
clone_size: many
j_call: TRBJ1-1
v_call: TRBV12-3/TRBV12-4
cdr3_aa: CASSSGQGLNAFF
cdr3_nt: TGTGCCAGCAGTTCGGGACAGGGCCTGAATGCTTTCTTT

d_call: NA
clone_size: many
j_call: TRBJ2-1
v_call: TRBV7-2
cdr3_aa: CASSLGQGSYNEQFF
cdr3_nt: TGTGCCAGCAGCTTAGGGCAGGGGTCCTACAATGAGCAGTTCTTC

d_call: TRBD1
clone_size: many
j_call: TRBJ1-3
v_call: TRBV2
cdr3_aa: CASRAGTGGTGNTIYF
cdr3_nt: TGTGCCAGCAGAGCCGGGACAGGGGGAACTGGAAACACCATATATTTT

d_call: TRBD1
clone_size: many
j_call: TRBJ1-5
v_call: TRBV12-3/TRBV12-4
cdr3_aa: CASSRGRDQPQHF
cdr3_nt: TGTGCCAGCAGCAGGGGGCGCGATCAGCCCCAGCATTTT

d_call: TRBD1
clone_size: many
j_call: TRBJ1-6
v_call: TRBV5-1
cdr3_aa: CASSSTGEGSPLHF
cdr3_nt: TGCGCCAGCAGCTCGACAGGGGAAGGTTCACCCCTCCACTTT

d_call: TRBD2
clone_size: many
j_call: TRBJ2-5
v_call: TRBV2
cdr3_aa: CASPGGASGTGETQYF
cdr3_nt: TGTGCCAGTCCTGGGGGGGCTAGCGGGACCGGAGAGACCCAGTACTTC

d_call: NA
clone_size: many
j_call: TRBJ2-2
v_call: TRBV19
cdr3_aa: CASSIFGDTGELFF
cdr3_nt: TGTGCCAGTAGTATATTTGGGGACACCGGGGAGCTGTTTTTT

d_call: NA
clone_size: many
j_call: TRBJ2-3
v_call: TRBV20-1
cdr3_aa: CSASWDSPTDTQYF
cdr3_nt: TGCAGTGCTAGCTGGGACTCCCCCACAGATACGCAGTATTTT

d_call: NA
clone_size: few
j_call: TRBJ2-7
v_call: TRBV18
cdr3_aa: CASSLGGVRAEQYF
cdr3_nt: TGTGCCAGCTCACTCGGGGGAGTAAGGGCCGAGCAGTACTTC

d_call: NA
clone_size: NA
j_call: TRBJ1-1
v_call: TRBV11-2
cdr3_aa: CASGFYTEAFF
cdr3_nt: TGTGCCAGCGGGTTTTACACTGAAGCTTTCTTT

d_call: TRBD2
clone_size: few
j_call: TRBJ2-3
v_call: TRBV6-6
cdr3_aa: CASRDGLAATDTQYF
cdr3_nt: TGTGCCAGCAGAGACGGACTAGCGGCCACAGATACGCAGTATTTT

d_call: NA
clone_size: many
j_call: TRBJ1-5
v_call: TRBV12-3/TRBV12-4
cdr3_aa: CASIGGEGNQPQHF
cdr3_nt: TGTGCCAGCATCGGGGGAGAGGGAAATCAGCCCCAGCATTTT

d_call: TRBD1
clone_size: many
j_call: TRBJ1-2
v_call: TRBV28
cdr3_aa: CASTRDRDGYTF
cdr3_nt: TGTGCCAGCACGCGGGACAGAGATGGCTACACCTTC

d_call: NA
clone_size: many
j_call: TRBJ1-1
v_call: TRBV7-2
cdr3_aa: CASSLGSYTEAFF
cdr3_nt: TGTGCCAGCAGCTTGGGCAGCTACACTGAAGCTTTCTTT

d_call: NA
clone_size: many
j_call: TRBJ2-1
v_call: TRBV2
cdr3_aa: CASRVPNNEQFF
cdr3_nt: TGTGCCAGCAGAGTCCCCAACAATGAGCAGTTCTTC

d_call: NA
clone_size: many
j_call: TRBJ2-2
v_call: TRBV6-5
cdr3_aa: CASSSKDRINTGELFF
cdr3_nt: TGTGCCAGCAGTTCTAAGGACAGAATTAACACCGGGGAGCTGTTTTTT

d_call: TRBD2
clone_size: many
j_call: TRBJ2-3
v_call: TRBV5-1
cdr3_aa: CASSGPGGITDTQYF
cdr3_nt: TGCGCCAGCAGCGGCCCCGGGGGGATCACAGATACGCAGTATTTT